The 29 T cell receptor beta chains listed next were all sequenced from one sample in a study of blood T cells in healthy people across ages. It was with a sample-barcoded 5' primer and a J-beta primer mix that a second PCR of roughly 7 to 12 cycles was run. One entry per CDR3 protein, called by TCRdb with MiXCR from the 5' RACE reads. The sample comprises over 1,500,000 distinct CDR3 sequences, about two fifths of which are singletons, and under 30% rests with the top ten. Sequenced: blood. These receptors all stem from a human donor in good health.

The gene calls are TRBV20-1 and TRBJ2-5; D possibly matches TRBD1 or TRBD2 (5 bases each). Germline values: CDR1 DFQATT, CDR2 SNEGSKA (reference sequence). This CDR3 contains 15 residues. V was trimmed by 1 base and J by 4 bases, leaving 16 bases between them. CDR3 sequence reads: CSARGIGGVVETQYF. CDR3 bases: TGCAGTGCTAGAGGCATTGGGGGTGTTGTAGAGACCCAGTACTTC.

The chain couples TRBV4-1 to TRBJ1-5; D is ambiguous. Germline V gives CDR1 MGHRA, CDR2 YSYEKL. V lost 0 bases and J 3 bases, leaving 9 bases between the germline ends. The CDR3 totals 15 residues. The DNA for the CDR3 is TGCGCCAGCAGCCAAGAGATACAGACCAATCAGCCCCAGCATTTT. This gives the protein CASSQEIQTNQPQHF.

The chain is built from TRBV20-1 and TRBJ1-6; possible D gene TRBD1, 5 bases. Germline CDR1 reads DFQATT; CDR2 reads SNEGSKA (reference sequence). The ends were cut back, 3 bases at V and 8 bases at J, with 17 bases in the middle. The CDR3 is 15 amino acids. The CDR3 sequence: CSASRVDSIYSPLHF. CDR3 nucleotide sequence: TGCAGTGCTAGTAGGGTCGACAGTATATATTCACCCCTCCACTTT.

The chain uses TRBV7-3 and TRBJ2-1, with D hard to call. The J call may be wrong; the DNA end is better matched by TRBJ2-7. From germline, CDR1 is SGHTA and CDR2 FQGTGA. This CDR3 comprises 15 residues. The CDR3 region is CASRSTGSSYNEQYF. The CDR3 nucleotides are TGTGCCAGCAGGTCGACTGGCAGCTCCTACAATGAGCAGTACTTC.

This chain connects TRBV30 to TRBJ2-3, with D uncertain. The CDR3 is 17 amino acids. The germline CDR1 and CDR2 sequences are GTSNPN and SVGIG (reference sequence). The CDR3 sequence is CAHSLGLQAVSTDTQYF. The CDR3 region has the DNA TGTGCTCACAGCCTGGGCCTCCAGGCTGTGAGCACAGATACGCAGTATTTT.

This clonotype occurred a few times. The chain is built from TRBV7-2 and TRBJ2-7; D is perhaps TRBD2 (6 bases). Germline CDR1 reads SGHTA; CDR2 reads FQGNSA. The V and J ends lost 1 base and 4 bases respectively, with 17 bases between them. The CDR3 runs to 16 residues. CDR3 protein: CASSLVGGIRLYEQYF. The CDR3 nucleotides read TGTGCCAGCAGCTTAGTGGGGGGTATTCGTCTGTACGAGCAGTACTTC.

About this clonotype itself: At one end the junction does not follow the germline gene, possibly because of a read error. The chain couples TRBV5-5 to TRBJ2-7, with TRBD1 matching over 10 bases. Germline values: CDR1 SGHKS, CDR2 YYEKEE (reference sequence). The CDR3 covers 16 residues. CDR3 sequence reads: CAGSNRDRGDTYEQYF. In DNA, the CDR3 is TGTGCCGGCAGCAACCGGGACAGGGGAGATACCTACGAGCAGTACTTC.

This clonotype was counted only a few times. This rearrangement joins TRBV7-2 to TRBJ2-6, with D perhaps TRBD1 or TRBD2 (5 bases each). The germline V and J ends were trimmed by 4 bases and 0 bases, with 10 bases remaining between them. The CDR3 consists of 16 residues. The V gene's germline CDR1 is SGHTA and CDR2 FQGNSA. CDR3 region: CASSWGRFSGANVLTF. CDR3 nucleotide sequence: TGTGCCAGCAGCTGGGGACGGTTCTCTGGGGCCAACGTCCTGACTTTC.

This clonotype was counted between two and nine times. The chain has TRBV20-1 and TRBJ2-7; 8 bases map to TRBD1. From germline, CDR1 is DFQATT and CDR2 SNEGSKA (reference sequence). Trimming at V came to 5 bases and at J to 3 bases, leaving 6 bases not matched to a gene. The CDR3 sequence is 13 residues long. The CDR3 nucleotides read TGCAGTGCTCTCGGACAGGGTGGCTACGAGCAGTACTTC. Encoded protein: CSALGQGGYEQYF.

This chain uses TRBV24-1 with TRBJ1-2, with a possible D match to TRBD1 (6 bases). The ends were cut back, 6 bases at V and 4 bases at J, with 20 bases in the middle. The CDR3 totals 16 residues. The germline V gene has CDR1 KGHDR and CDR2 SFDVKD. CDR3 DNA sequence: TGTGCCACCAGTCGCGAGACAGGAGCGGGAATCTATGGCTACACCTTC. Translated: CATSRETGAGIYGYTF.

This clonotype showed up just a few times. This chain connects TRBV13 to TRBJ2-2, with D hard to call. Trimming took off 1 base at V and 6 bases at J, with 6 bases between the two ends. The V gene's germline CDR1 is PRHDT and CDR2 FYEKMQ (reference sequence). The CDR3 is made up of 13 amino acids. The CDR3: CASSLVRPGELFF. CDR3 sequence (DNA): TGTGCCAGCAGCTTAGTGCGTCCCGGGGAGCTGTTTTTT. Drawing the rest from reference TRBV13 and TRBJ2-2, the complete variable domain is AAGVIQSPRHLIKEKRETATLKCYPIPRHDTVYWYQQGPGQDPQFLISFYEKMQSDKGSIPDRFSAQQFSDYHSELNMSSLELGDSALYFCASSLVRPGELFFGEGSRLTVL.

The chain couples TRBV29-1 to TRBJ1-2; D unclear. CDR1 is SQVTM and CDR2 is ANQGSEA in the germline V gene. Trimming cost V 6 bases and J 3 bases, with 23 bases left between them. The CDR3 has 16 amino acids. The CDR3 DNA follows: TGCAGCGTCAAGGGTTCGGACTTGGAACTTGACTATGGCTACACCTTC. Translating gives CSVKGSDLELDYGYTF.

The CDR3 DNA is TGTGCCAGCAGCCCAACAGGGGGCAGGGCTAATGAAAAACTGTTTTTT. This codes for CASSPTGGRANEKLFF. The V and J genes are TRBV7-2 and TRBJ1-4; 9 bases are a match to TRBD1. From germline, CDR1 is SGHTA and CDR2 FQGNSA. Trimming cost V 5 bases and J 3 bases; bases outside gene matches: 7. The CDR3 length is 16 residues.

Only a few counts were recorded for this clonotype. V and J are TRBV7-8 and TRBJ2-1, with D maybe TRBD2 (7 bases). Trimming left V 4 bases short and J 6 bases short, with 22 bases between. The CDR3 spans 17 residues. Per germline, CDR1 SGHVS and CDR2 FQNEAQ. CDR3 protein: CASSSYSGPGGTNEQFF. As DNA, the CDR3 is TGTGCCAGCAGCTCCTATTCGGGCCCGGGGGGCACCAATGAGCAGTTCTTC.

This clonotype was observed many times. The chain joins TRBV7-2 to TRBJ2-7; 11 positions match TRBD2. From germline, CDR1 is SGHTA and CDR2 FQGNSA. The CDR3 is 15 residues long. The J segment lost 1 base and the V segment lost 5 bases, leaving 4 bases of the junction unmatched. As DNA, the CDR3 is TGTGCCAGCAGCCTCCGGACTAGCGGGTCCTACGAGCAGTACTTC. Encoded protein: CASSLRTSGSYEQYF.

In regard to this clonotype: The conserved phenylalanine or tryptophan is not found at the CDR3 terminus, so this likely reflects a read error. The chain uses TRBV20-1 and TRBJ2-7, with TRBD2 matching over 10 bases. Germline V gives CDR1 DFQATT, CDR2 SNEGSKA (reference sequence). Trimming cost V 2 bases and J 0 bases; bases outside gene matches: 4. The CDR3 loop spans 15 amino acids. The CDR3 bases are TGCAGTGCTAGACTAGCGGGGGCCTTCTCCTACGAGCAGTACTGC. Amino acid sequence: CSARLAGAFSYEQYC.

This chain uses TRBV24-1 with TRBJ1-2, with 9 bases that match TRBD1. This CDR3 contains 15 residues. V dropped 4 bases and J dropped 6; count of bases not matched to a gene: 8. The germline V gene encodes CDR1 KGHDR and CDR2 SFDVKD. CDR3 sequence (DNA): TGTGCCACCAGTGACCCGAGGGGGACAGGGAATGGCTACACCTTC. Amino acid sequence: CATSDPRGTGNGYTF.

The chain has TRBV5-5 and TRBJ2-7; possibly TRBD1 for D (6 bases). With 2 bases removed from V and 0 bases from J, the gap between germline ends came to 12 bases. This CDR3 region has 15 residues. In germline, CDR1 is SGHKS, CDR2 YYEKEE (reference sequence). In nucleotides, the CDR3 is TGTGCCAGCAGCTTACAGGGACAACTCTCCTACGAGCAGTACTTC. It yields the protein CASSLQGQLSYEQYF. The full variable domain, completed using reference TRBV5-5 and TRBJ2-7, is DAGVTQSPTHLIKTRGQQVTLRCSPISGHKSVSWYQQVLGQGPQFIFQYYEKEERGRGNFPDRFSARQFPNYSSELNVNALLLGDSALYLCASSLQGQLSYEQYFGPGTRLTVT.

This sequence joins TRBV7-2 and TRBJ2-5, with no clear D. The CDR3 contains 14 residues. V lost 1 base to trimming and J lost 1 base, with 7 bases between them. Germline CDR1 and CDR2: SGHTA and FQGNSA. The CDR3 loop is CASSLGYLQETQYF. The DNA of the CDR3 is TGTGCCAGCAGCTTAGGATACCTCCAAGAGACCCAGTACTTC.

This clonotype turned up a few times. This rearrangement joins TRBV20-1 to TRBJ2-3; 9 bases align to TRBD2. This CDR3 comprises 12 residues. The germline CDR1 and CDR2 sequences are DFQATT and SNEGSKA (reference sequence). With 7 bases clipped from V and 6 bases from J, the junction kept 5 bases outside the gene matches. The CDR3, as DNA: TGCAGTGGCGGAGCGGGGGGCGATACGCAGTATTTT. It translates to CSGGAGGDTQYF.

The V call is TRBV4-3, the J call TRBJ1-2, with 8 bases fitting TRBD1. Per germline, CDR1 LGHNA and CDR2 YSLEER. CDR3 length: 15 amino acids. V dropped 4 bases and J dropped 4; count of bases not matched to a gene: 8. The CDR3, as DNA: TGCGCCAGCAGCCCCGGGGACAGGCGGACCTATGGCTACACCTTC. This encodes CASSPGDRRTYGYTF.

The V gene is TRBV20-1, the J gene TRBJ2-4, with D perhaps TRBD1 or TRBD2 (5 bases each). The DNA end lines up better with TRBJ2-5; the J call may be wrong. CDR1 and CDR2 from the germline V gene are DFQATT and SNEGSKA (reference sequence). The CDR3 length is 13 residues. CDR3 residues: CSATVRGGETQYF. The CDR3 coding sequence is TGCAGTGCTACCGTGAGGGGCGGGGAGACCCAGTACTTC.

The chain links TRBV20-1 to TRBJ1-1; no clear D gene. V shed 4 bases and J shed 0 bases, with 12 bases lying between them. The germline V gene has CDR1 DFQATT and CDR2 SNEGSKA (reference sequence). This CDR3 contains 14 residues. CDR3 amino acids: CSAIIDVLNTEAFF. The DNA for the CDR3 is TGCAGTGCTATTATTGATGTTTTGAACACTGAAGCTTTCTTT.

J is TRBJ2-1 and V is TRBV20-1; tentatively, D is TRBD1 (5 bases). Trimming took 6 bases from V and 4 from J, leaving 13 bases between them. Germline assignment: CDR1 DFQATT and CDR2 SNEGSKA (reference sequence). The CDR3 is made up of 13 amino acids. The DNA for the CDR3 is TGCAGTGCCTGGGGCGGATCGTACAATGAGCAGTTCTTC. Translation gives CSAWGGSYNEQFF.

Remarks on this clonotype: A much larger clone differs from this one at a single base, so this may be a read error. J is TRBJ2-5 and V is TRBV7-9; possibly TRBD2 for D (6 bases). Trimming shortened V by 7 bases and J by 2 bases, and 17 bases separated the two germline ends. CDR1 SEHNR and CDR2 FQNEAQ come from the germline V gene (reference sequence). There are 15 residues in the CDR3. The DNA of the CDR3 is TGTGCCAGCAACCCTTTACGGGGGACTCAAGAGACCCAGTACTTC. Its protein is CASNPLRGTQETQYF.

This clonotype was seen only a few times. The chain has TRBV4-1 and TRBJ2-5; TRBD1 matches 10 bases. The J segment lost 7 bases and the V segment lost 4 bases, leaving 6 bases of the junction unmatched. Germline V gives CDR1 MGHRA, CDR2 YSYEKL. The CDR3 loop spans 14 amino acids. The CDR3 DNA reads TGCGCCAGCAGCCTTCCGGGACAGGGGCTGACCCAGTACTTC. Its protein is CASSLPGQGLTQYF.

This clonotype has more than one count but fewer than ten. V gene TRBV7-2 combines with J gene TRBJ2-7; no clear D gene. V dropped 7 bases and J dropped 3 bases, with 16 bases sitting between them. This CDR3 is built from 14 residues. Germline V lookup: CDR1 SGHTA, CDR2 FQGNSA. Here the CDR3 reads CASIQSPEHYEQYF. The DNA for the CDR3 is TGTGCCAGCATTCAGAGTCCGGAGCACTACGAGCAGTACTTC.

This clonotype was detected only a few times. The V gene is TRBV6-6, the J gene TRBJ2-3; unclear D gene. Trimming pared 2 bases from V and 0 bases from J, leaving 12 bases between. The germline V gene encodes CDR1 MNHNY and CDR2 SVGAGI (reference sequence). CDR3 length: 16 residues. DNA for the CDR3: TGTGCCAGCAGTTACATTGGTAAATCTAGCACAGATACGCAGTATTTT. Amino acid sequence: CASSYIGKSSTDTQYF.

This clonotype showed up just a few times. V usage is TRBV6-1 and J usage is TRBJ1-4; D is uncertain. This CDR3 region has 13 residues. CDR1 and CDR2 (germline): MNHNS, SASEGT. V shed 3 bases and J shed 10 bases, with 12 bases lying between them. CDR3 sequence: CASSDPSRGKLFF. CDR3 sequence (DNA): TGTGCCAGCAGTGACCCCTCACGGGGAAAACTGTTTTTT.